This T cell receptor (beta chain) is drawn from a study of spatial heterogeneity in lung cancer (dated by TCRdb to the late 2010s). Regarding the study in general: More beta-chain than alpha-chain transcripts were consistently detected, likely reflecting higher beta-chain transcript abundance. In the raw uncorrected reads, each unique combination of TCR and UMI appeared on average more than ten times. Nonsynonymous mutation counts, determined by whole-exome sequencing of tumor tissue, were related to features of the TCR repertoire. At surgery, some 220 tumor regions, around 64 matched nontumor lung samples and some 54 PBMC samples were TCR-sequenced for both alpha and beta chains. In non-small cell lung cancer, the study quantitatively compared TCR alpha and beta repertoires across several tumor regions, matched nontumor lung, and blood. A strong correlation was found between TCR transcript counts in tumor regions and a T cell transcriptional module score from matched bulk RNA-seq. Here is what the overall study found, with its caveats: The tumor nonsynonymous mutation count correlated with the number of expanded intratumoral alpha and beta TCRs. Confirming at a functional level the hypothesis that regional TCRs recognize regional mutations was considered to require additional single-cell paired TCR alpha and beta sequencing. TCR-seq coverage of tumor T cells was estimated at only 5.5% to 8.5% for alpha chains and 13% for beta chains. Counts of ubiquitous and regional expanded TCRs were found to correlate with counts of ubiquitous and regional nonsynonymous mutations, respectively.

The sample's time point label is to be understood as: sample taken at primary tumor resection. Donors were about 70 patients with early-stage, untreated non-small cell lung cancer from the lung TRACERx cohort. For TCR sequencing, whole RNA was extracted from tumor and nontumor lung tissue, or from cryopreserved PBMC samples, and no cell sorting was done. Only patients with enough RNA available from two or more tumor regions were chosen for TCR sequencing. Before being selected, tumor and adjacent nontumor lung specimens were reviewed by a lung pathologist. This clonotype is considered medium-sized (0.01 to 0.1%). Its antigen specificity is not known. Base qualities were left out, and no much larger clone turns up one base away. The method was 5' RACE. Reads for this sample came from a NextSeq 500. To allow correction of PCR and sequencing errors, the TCR library protocol tagged every TCR cDNA molecule with a unique molecular identifier. The published analysis was carried out like this. TCR identification, UMI-based error correction and CDR3 extraction were performed with Decombinator tools. Expanded TCRs were defined as those above a frequency of 2 per 1,000, corresponding to the top 1% of the tumor frequency distribution. Expanded tumor TCRs were classed as regional if statistically deemed absent (corrected P<0.05) from at least one tumor region, otherwise ubiquitous. Renyi diversity was calculated using the R vegan package after each repertoire was subsampled 100 times to 5,000 TCRs. CDR3 similarity networks were constructed using string-kernel similarity of amino acid triplets, with links drawn between CDR3s whose pairwise similarity was above 0.82. TCRdb reanalyzed the raw reads on its own, using fastp at Q25 for trimming and MiXCR for clone calling, and kept in-frame beta chains. Identical CDR3 proteins give one entry, which carries the most common genes and DNA. The V and J calls, along with clone size, are taken from TCRdb and not from the paper's own processing. This sample holds 5,800 or so distinct CDR3 sequences; approximately 27% were observed only once. 23% of the sample is taken by the ten largest.

Counted from cysteine to phenylalanine, this CDR3 has 19 amino acids. Only the CDR3 part of the read is kept: 57 bases, read in frame from the first base. Relative to germline, V is missing 2 bases and J is missing 2 bases, with 12 bases of the junction outside any gene match. The germline V gene (reference sequence) sets CDR1 to MNHNY and CDR2 to SVGAGI. The sequences come from lung tumor tissue, collected at surgery. This sequence was found in a male donor with early-stage non-small cell lung cancer. In this chain, TRBV6-6 is recombined with TRBJ2-3, with 11 junctional bases fitting TRBD1. The sequenced DNA: TGTGCCAGCAGTTACCTCGGGACAGGGGGTATCTTTATCACAGATACGCAGTATTTT. This gives the protein CASSYLGTGGIFITDTQYF.